Listed below are T cell receptor beta chains from one sample, sequenced in a study of shared clonotypes between healthy human individuals. TCRdb's copy holds only in-frame clones and misses some; the assay was immunoSEQ multiplex PCR. The sample yields about 380,000 clones, 90% to 98% seen once. The material sequenced was memory CD8+ T cells sorted from blood. Source of these receptors: a man aged 25 to 45 in good health. The CDR3 runs from the conserved cysteine through the conserved F or W. Each record gives: clone size, D gene, J gene, V gene, CDR3 DNA, CDR3 protein. The D gene is left open where the match is weak. A row's size may be missing; if present it is once, few, many or a size class.

-,TRBD2,TRBJ2-2,TRBV28,TGTGCCAGCAGTTTAAGGGACTACAGGGAGCTGTTTTTT,CASSLRDYRELFF
-,TRBD1,TRBJ2-1,TRBV28,TGTGCCACCCTACGCTGGGACAGGGGCTCCTACAATGAGCAGTTCTTC,CATLRWDRGSYNEQFF
-,-,TRBJ1-5,TRBV5-8,TGTGCCAGCAGCTTACAGGGAAACAATCAGCCCCAGCATTTT,CASSLQGNNQPQHF
-,TRBD2,TRBJ2-7,TRBV10-3,TGTGCCATCAGTGCCGGCGGGAGCTCCTACGAGCAGTACTTC,CAISAGGSSYEQYF
-,-,TRBJ1-5,TRBV5-1,TGCGCCAGCAGCTTGGAAGGGTATAGCAATCAGCCCCAGCATTTT,CASSLEGYSNQPQHF
-,-,TRBJ1-5,TRBV2,TGTGCCAGCAGTGAAGTAGGCTGGGGAGAGAATCAGCCCCAGCATTTT,CASSEVGWGENQPQHF
-,TRBD1,TRBJ1-5,TRBV2,TGTGCCAGCAGTTCGTTTGACAGGGGAAGGGATCAGCCCCAGCATTTT,CASSSFDRGRDQPQHF
-,-,TRBJ2-2,TRBV29-1,TGCAGCGTTGAAGGGACACCCACATCGAACACCGGGGAGCTGTTTTTT,CSVEGTPTSNTGELFF
-,-,TRBJ2-6,TRBV29-1,TGCAGCGTCGCGGCAGCCTACTCTGGGGCCAACGTCCTGACTTTC,CSVAAAYSGANVLTF
-,TRBD1,TRBJ2-7,TRBV5-1,TGCGCCAGCTCCCCCGGGACAGAACCCTACGAGCAGTACTTC,CASSPGTEPYEQYF
-,-,TRBJ2-7,TRBV12-2,TGTGCAAGTCGCCTACAGTACTCCTACGAGCAGTACTTC,CASRLQYSYEQYF
once,-,TRBJ1-2,TRBV28,TGTGCCAGCGAACGAGGGGCCTGGGGCTACACCTTC,CASERGAWGYTF
-,-,TRBJ2-1,TRBV20-1,TGCAGTGCGGAATTAGCAAGTGAGCAGTTCTTC,CSAELASEQFF
-,-,TRBJ2-1,TRBV11-2,TGTGCCAGCAGCCTACTAGTGGTGCAGTTCTTC,CASSLLVVQFF
-,-,TRBJ2-5,TRBV5-1,TGCGCCAGCAGCTCGAATTCACTAGCCCGGGAGACCCAGTACTTC,CASSSNSLARETQYF
-,TRBD2,TRBJ2-1,TRBV27,TGTGCCAGCAGTTTACTAGCGGGTACGGGTGAGCAGTTCTTC,CASSLLAGTGEQFF
-,-,TRBJ2-1,TRBV19,TGTGCCAGTGAGGTCTACAATGAGCAGTTCTTC,CASEVYNEQFF
-,-,TRBJ2-7,TRBV19,TGTGCCAGTAGTATAAGGAGGGACGTCAGATACGAGCAGTACTTC,CASSIRRDVRYEQYF
-,-,TRBJ2-5,TRBV14,TGTGCCAGCAGCCAACTCGGGGAGACCCAGTACTTC,CASSQLGETQYF
once,TRBD1,TRBJ1-2,TRBV6-5,TGTGCCAGCAGTGAGGACAGGACCTATGGCTACACCTTC,CASSEDRTYGYTF
-,-,TRBJ2-3,TRBV30,TGTGCCTGGACGACAGGGCGGGAAGATACGCAGTATTTT,CAWTTGREDTQYF
once,-,TRBJ1-5,TRBV7-8,TGTGCCAGCAGCTACCGGGATAGCAATCAGCCCCAGCATTTT,CASSYRDSNQPQHF
-,-,TRBJ2-3,TRBV7-3,TGTGCCAGCAGCTTGGGGGATCATGGCACAGATACGCAGTATTTT,CASSLGDHGTDTQYF
-,-,TRBJ1-5,TRBV28,TGTGCCAGCAGTCCAGGGGATGTAAGCAATCAGCCCCAGCATTTT,CASSPGDVSNQPQHF
-,-,TRBJ2-1,TRBV19,TGTGCCAGTAGTATGTATAGGTCGTCCTACAATGAGCAGTTCTTC,CASSMYRSSYNEQFF
-,TRBD2,TRBJ2-5,TRBV7-2,TGTGCCAGCAGACTAGCGTGGGGCCAAGAGACCCAGTACTTC,CASRLAWGQETQYF
-,-,TRBJ2-7,TRBV7-9,TGTGCCAGCAGCCACACAGGGTTTAACGAGCAGTACTTC,CASSHTGFNEQYF
-,TRBD2,TRBJ2-5,TRBV5-6,TGTGCCAGCAGCTTTATTTGGCGGGAGGGATCTGAGACCCAGTACTTC,CASSFIWREGSETQYF
-,-,TRBJ1-5,TRBV19,TGTGCCAGTAGTATTTCGGGGGTGAATCAGCCCCAGCATTTT,CASSISGVNQPQHF
-,-,TRBJ2-3,TRBV27,TGTGCCAGCAGTTTACGCGGGGTAGATACAGATACGCAGTATTTT,CASSLRGVDTDTQYF
once,-,TRBJ1-1,TRBV28,TGTGCCAGCAGTTTGTCAGCCATAATGAACACTGAAGCTTTCTTT,CASSLSAIMNTEAFF
-,TRBD1,TRBJ2-2,TRBV10-3,TGTGCCATCATCGGACAGGCTGGCGGGGAGCTGTTTTTT,CAIIGQAGGELFF
-,TRBD1,TRBJ1-1,TRBV15,TGTGCCACCAGCAGAGATCTAACCAGGGGGCAGGGCACTGAAGCTTTCTTT,CATSRDLTRGQGTEAFF
-,TRBD2,TRBJ2-4,TRBV5-1,TGCGCCAGCAGCTTGGAACTAGCGGGAGCCAAAAACATTCAGTACTTC,CASSLELAGAKNIQYF
once,-,TRBJ2-5,TRBV5-1,TGCGCCAGCAGCTTGGACAGAGGCCAAGAGACCCAGTACTTC,CASSLDRGQETQYF
-,TRBD2,TRBJ2-7,TRBV5-1,TGCGCCAGCAAAAGGGTAGCGGGAGGTCAGACCTACGAGCAGTACTTC,CASKRVAGGQTYEQYF
-,-,TRBJ2-5,TRBV29-1,TGCAGCGTTGAAAGGGGGGAAGAGACCCAGTACTTC,CSVERGEETQYF
-,-,TRBJ2-1,TRBV7-9,TGTGCCAGCGTAAACCGGGACACATACAATGAGCAGTTCTTC,CASVNRDTYNEQFF
-,TRBD1,TRBJ1-4,TRBV7-8,TGTGCCAGCAACCCGAGGGACAGGCCGTTGCCGACCGCAACTAATGAAAAACTGTTTTTT,CASNPRDRPLPTATNEKLFF
-,-,TRBJ2-7,TRBV9,TGTGCCAGCAGCGTAGGTAGGGATACTAGCCCCTTGCCCACGGCTGGTCGTGGCGAGCAGTACTTC,CASSVGRDTSPLPTAGRGEQYF
-,-,TRBJ1-1,TRBV5-1,TGCGCCAGCAGCACGCTGAGTAGAACTGAAGCTTTCTTT,CASSTLSRTEAFF
-,-,TRBJ2-5,TRBV5-1,TGCGCCAGCAGACCAGGGTACCAAGAGACCCAGTACTTC,CASRPGYQETQYF
-,-,TRBJ1-2,TRBV14,TGTGCCAGCAGCCAAGTGGCGGGCGGAGGCTACACCTTC,CASSQVAGGGYTF